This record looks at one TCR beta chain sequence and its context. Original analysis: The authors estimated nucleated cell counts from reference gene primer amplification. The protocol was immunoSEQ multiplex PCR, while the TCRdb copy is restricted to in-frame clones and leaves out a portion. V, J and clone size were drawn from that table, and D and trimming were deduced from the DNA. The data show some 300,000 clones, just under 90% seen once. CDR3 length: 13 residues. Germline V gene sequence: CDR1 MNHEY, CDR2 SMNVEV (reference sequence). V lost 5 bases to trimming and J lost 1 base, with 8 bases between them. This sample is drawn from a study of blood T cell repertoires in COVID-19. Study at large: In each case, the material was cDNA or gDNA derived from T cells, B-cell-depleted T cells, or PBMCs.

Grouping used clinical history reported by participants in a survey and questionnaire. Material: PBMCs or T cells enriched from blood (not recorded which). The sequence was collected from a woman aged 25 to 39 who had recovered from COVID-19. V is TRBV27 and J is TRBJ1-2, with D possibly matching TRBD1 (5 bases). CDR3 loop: CASSIGVNYGYTF. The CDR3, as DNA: TGTGCCAGCAGTATAGGGGTTAACTATGGCTACACCTTC.